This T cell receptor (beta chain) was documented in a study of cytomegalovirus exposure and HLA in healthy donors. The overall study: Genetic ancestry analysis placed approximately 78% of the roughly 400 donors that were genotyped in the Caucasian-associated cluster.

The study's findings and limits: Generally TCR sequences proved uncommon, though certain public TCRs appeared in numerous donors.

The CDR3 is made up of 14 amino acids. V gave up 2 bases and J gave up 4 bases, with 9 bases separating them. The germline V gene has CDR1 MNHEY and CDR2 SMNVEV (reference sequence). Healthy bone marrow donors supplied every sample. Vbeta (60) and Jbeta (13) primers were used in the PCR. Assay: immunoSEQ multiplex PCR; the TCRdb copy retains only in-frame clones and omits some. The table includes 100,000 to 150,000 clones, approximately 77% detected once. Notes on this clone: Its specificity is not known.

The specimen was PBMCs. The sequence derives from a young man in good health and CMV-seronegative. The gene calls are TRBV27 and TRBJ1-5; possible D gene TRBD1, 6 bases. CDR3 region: CASSLRGQNQPQHF. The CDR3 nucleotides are TGTGCCAGCAGTTTACGCGGACAGAATCAGCCCCAGCATTTT.